This TCR beta chain was retrieved from a study of graft-versus-host responses after intestinal transplantation. Overall study context: Recipients were given multivisceral, liver-intestinal, or isolated intestinal transplants. All recipients got anti-thymocyte globulin induction, then tacrolimus and steroids for about 3 years.

Repertoires were generated with immunoSEQ multiplex PCR, while TCRdb's copy carries only in-frame clones and drops some. The sample contains roughly 120,000 clones, 85% to 95% of which appear only once. A remark on this clone: The antigen is unknown.

CDR3 length: 14 residues. In germline, CDR1 is MNHNS, CDR2 SASEGT. The germline V and J ends were trimmed by 2 bases and 6 bases, with 10 bases remaining between them. Whole-study findings and limits: Among recipient marrow samples, GvH clones were found; some appeared first in ileum or blood.

Sequenced here: unstimulated CD8+ T cells sorted from spleen or lymph node cells, sampled before intestinal transplant. The gene calls are TRBV6-1 and TRBJ2-2; D possibly corresponds to TRBD2 (6 bases). This clonotype was sampled from a human donor who received an intestinal transplant. CDR3 DNA sequence: TGTGCCAGCAGTGAACTAGCGTGGTCCGGGGAGCTGTTTTTT. Translating gives CASSELAWSGELFF.